The sequence of this TCR beta chain was determined in a study of blood T cell repertoires in COVID-19. Sequencing used immunoSEQ multiplex PCR; TCRdb keeps in-frame clones, though not all of them. This table holds fewer than 350,000 clones, approximately 91% found once. V was trimmed by 1 base and J by 3 bases, leaving 13 bases between them. The CDR3 has 15 amino acids. Per germline, CDR1 SGHNT and CDR2 YYREEE (reference sequence). Sequencing was carried out using PBMCs or T cells enriched from blood (not recorded which). V usage is TRBV5-4 and J usage is TRBJ1-2; D is possibly TRBD1 (6 bases). This receptor was taken from a man between 60 and 75 years old who had recovered from COVID-19. The CDR3 loop reads CASSLYRAGDYGYTF. DNA of the CDR3: TGTGCCAGCAGCTTGTACAGGGCCGGTGACTATGGCTACACCTTC.